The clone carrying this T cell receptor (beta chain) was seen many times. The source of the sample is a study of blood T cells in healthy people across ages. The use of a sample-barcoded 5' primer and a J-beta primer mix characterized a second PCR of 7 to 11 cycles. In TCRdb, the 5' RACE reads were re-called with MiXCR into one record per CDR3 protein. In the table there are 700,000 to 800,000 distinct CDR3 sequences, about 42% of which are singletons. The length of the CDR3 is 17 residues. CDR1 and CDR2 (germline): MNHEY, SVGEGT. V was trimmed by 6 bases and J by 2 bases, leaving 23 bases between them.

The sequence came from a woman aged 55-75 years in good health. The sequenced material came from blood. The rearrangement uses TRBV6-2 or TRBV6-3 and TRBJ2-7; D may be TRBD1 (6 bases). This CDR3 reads CASSRMISGTYPYEQYF. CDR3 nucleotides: TGTGCCAGCAGCCGAATGATCTCGGGGACATACCCCTACGAGCAGTACTTC.